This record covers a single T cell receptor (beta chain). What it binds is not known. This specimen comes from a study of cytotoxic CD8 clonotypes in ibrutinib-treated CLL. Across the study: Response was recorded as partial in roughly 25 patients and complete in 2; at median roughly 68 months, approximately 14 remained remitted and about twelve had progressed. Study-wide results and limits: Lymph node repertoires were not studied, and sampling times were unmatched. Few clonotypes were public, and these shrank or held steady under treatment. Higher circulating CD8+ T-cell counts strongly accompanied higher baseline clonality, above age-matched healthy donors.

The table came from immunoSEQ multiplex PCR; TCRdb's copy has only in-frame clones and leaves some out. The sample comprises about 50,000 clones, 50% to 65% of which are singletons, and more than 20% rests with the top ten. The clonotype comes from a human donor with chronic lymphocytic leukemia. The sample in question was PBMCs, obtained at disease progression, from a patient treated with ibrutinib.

CDR3 sequence reads: CASSVGGRGINEKLFF. The CDR3, as DNA: TGTGCCAGCAGCGTAGGAGGTCGGGGGATTAATGAAAAACTGTTTTTT. V is TRBV9 and J is TRBJ1-4; a possible D gene is TRBD1 (5 bases). Germline V CDR1 and CDR2: SGDLS, YYNGEE. The CDR3 has 16 amino acids. V was pared by 0 bases and J by 4 bases, with 13 bases between.